The subject of this entry is one TCR beta chain. This entry comes from a study of blood T cell repertoires in COVID-19. The overall study: There were acute and convalescent COVID-19 samples, and they came from the United States, Italy and Spain. T cells, B-cell-depleted T cells, or PBMCs supplied cDNA or gDNA.

The germline V gene has CDR1 SEHNR and CDR2 FQNEAQ (reference sequence). V was clipped by 5 bases and J by 3 bases, with 9 bases between them. The CDR3 covers 13 residues. As originally analysed: Amplification of reference gene primers provided the estimated nucleated cell counts. TCRdb's copy holds only in-frame clones and misses some; the assay was immunoSEQ multiplex PCR. The V and J calls and clone size come from that table; D and trimming were worked out from the DNA. The table has a few hundred thousand clones, roughly 90% seen once; the top ten hold under 4%. Seattle's enrolled individuals joined amid active infection and were then monitored longitudinally.

This clonotype was obtained from a woman in her 30s with COVID-19, enrolled during active disease. This rearrangement joins TRBV7-9 to TRBJ2-3; D remains ambiguous. What was sequenced was peripheral blood. This CDR3 is CASSPRETDTQYF. The CDR3 DNA follows: TGTGCCAGCAGCCCACGAGAGACAGATACGCAGTATTTT.